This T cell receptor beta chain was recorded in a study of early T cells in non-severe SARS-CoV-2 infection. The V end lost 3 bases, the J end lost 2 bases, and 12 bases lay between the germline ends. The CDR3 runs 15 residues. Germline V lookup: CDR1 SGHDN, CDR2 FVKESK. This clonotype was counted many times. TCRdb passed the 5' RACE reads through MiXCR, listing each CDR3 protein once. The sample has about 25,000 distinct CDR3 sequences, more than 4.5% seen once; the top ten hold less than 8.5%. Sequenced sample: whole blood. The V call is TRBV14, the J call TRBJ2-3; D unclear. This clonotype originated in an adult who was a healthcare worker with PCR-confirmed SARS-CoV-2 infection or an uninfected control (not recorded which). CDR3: CASSQSGFITDTQYF. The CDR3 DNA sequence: TGTGCCAGCAGCCAGTCGGGCTTTATCACAGATACGCAGTATTTT.